This T cell receptor beta chain is from a study of vaccination and CD4 T cells after COVID-19. An Oncomine TCR Beta short-read assay was used to sequence the DNA from cultured CD4+ T cells. Via MiXCR, TCRdb re-called the PCR reads, giving one row per CDR3 protein. Here the sample spans some 20,000 distinct CDR3 sequences, 35% to 45% being singletons. Time point given: late sampling 161 to 241 days after vaccination in three convalescent patients. Treatment of the sample: approximately nine-day PBMC culture with coronavirus spike peptide pools or control peptides (ViraFEST assay). This clonotype is labeled large (0.1 to 1%). Its matching antigen is unknown. The sequenced sample was CD4+ T cells from blood, cultured in vitro, obtained about 7 months after SARS-CoV-2 vaccination. The TCR comes from a human donor who had recovered from COVID-19.

The CDR3, as DNA: TGTGCCAGCAGGCGCCCCTCAGGGGGCGACGGCTACACCTTC. The encoded protein is CASRRPSGGDGYTF. The chain recombines TRBV6-1 with TRBJ1-2; TRBD1 agrees at 8 bases. The CDR3 loop spans 14 amino acids. Unmatched junction bases numbered 11, after V lost 6 bases and J lost 8 bases. The germline V gene encodes CDR1 MNHNS and CDR2 SASEGT.